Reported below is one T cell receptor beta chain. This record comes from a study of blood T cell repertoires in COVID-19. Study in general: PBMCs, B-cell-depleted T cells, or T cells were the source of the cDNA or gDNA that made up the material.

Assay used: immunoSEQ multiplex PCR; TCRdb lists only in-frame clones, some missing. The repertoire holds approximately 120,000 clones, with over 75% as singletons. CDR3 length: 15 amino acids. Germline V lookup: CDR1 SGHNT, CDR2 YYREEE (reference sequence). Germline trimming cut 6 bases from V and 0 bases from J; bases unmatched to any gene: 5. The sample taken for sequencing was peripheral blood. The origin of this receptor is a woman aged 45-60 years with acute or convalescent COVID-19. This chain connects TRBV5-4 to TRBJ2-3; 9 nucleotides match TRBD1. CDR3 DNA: TGTGCCAGCAAACTGACAGGGGGTAGCACAGATACGCAGTATTTT. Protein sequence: CASKLTGGSTDTQYF. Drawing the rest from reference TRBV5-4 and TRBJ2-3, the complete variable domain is ETGVTQSPTHLIKTRGQQVTLRCSSQSGHNTVSWYQQALGQGPQFIFQYYREEENGRGNFPPRFSGLQFPNYSSELNVNALELDDSALYLCASKLTGGSTDTQYFGPGTRLTVL.